This T cell receptor (beta chain) was identified in a study of cytomegalovirus exposure and HLA in healthy donors. Study findings and constraints: Association with HLA alleles at 0.05 false discovery rate was found for around 17,000 TCR beta sequences in a later analysis.

This clone has just one count. What it binds is unknown. It was with 60 Vbeta and 13 Jbeta primers that the PCR ran. Data came from immunoSEQ multiplex PCR; TCRdb stores just in-frame clones and leaves some out. This table holds some 150,000 clones, over 65% found once. The CDR3 is made up of 15 amino acids. V was pared by 5 bases and J by 16 bases, with 26 bases between. Per germline, CDR1 SGHVS and CDR2 FQNEAQ. The material sequenced was PBMCs. The V gene is TRBV7-8, the J gene TRBJ1-4; D gene ambiguous. This TCR was sampled from a female donor in good health and CMV-seronegative. The CDR3 loop is CASSPDRVARILPFF. The CDR3 nucleotides read TGTGCCAGCAGCCCCGACCGGGTGGCGCGTATACTACCGTTTTTT.